Listed below are T cell receptor beta chains from one sample, sequenced in a study of cytomegalovirus exposure and HLA in healthy donors. Sequencing used immunoSEQ multiplex PCR; TCRdb keeps in-frame clones, though not all of them. The sample consists of some 180,000 clones, roughly 67% of them appearing once. Material: PBMCs. The origin of the receptors is a woman aged 18-29 years in good health and CMV-seropositive. Each CDR3 is given with its conserved first and last residue. Fields, in order: clone size, V gene, D gene, J gene, CDR3 DNA, CDR3 protein. A D gene is named only where the DNA matches it firmly. Where a row states a size, it is once, few, many or the class of an expanded clone; other rows omit it.

abundance: once
v_gene: TRBV9
d_gene: NA
j_gene: TRBJ1-3
CDR3nt: TGTGCCAGCAGCGTAGCTAACAGTGGAAACACCATATATTTT
CDR3aa: CASSVANSGNTIYF

abundance: few
v_gene: TRBV14
d_gene: NA
j_gene: TRBJ1-3
CDR3nt: TGTGCCAGCACCGAGGGACTTGGAACTGGGTACACCATATATTTT
CDR3aa: CASTEGLGTGYTIYF

abundance: NA
v_gene: TRBV6-6
d_gene: TRBD2
j_gene: TRBJ2-3
CDR3nt: TGTGCCAGCACCCTGACTAGCGGGGGGCGCACAGATACGCAGTATTTT
CDR3aa: CASTLTSGGRTDTQYF

abundance: NA
v_gene: TRBV7-9
d_gene: TRBD1
j_gene: TRBJ1-5
CDR3nt: TGTGCCAGCAGCCATGGGGACAGATCTCAGCCCCAGCATTTT
CDR3aa: CASSHGDRSQPQHF

abundance: NA
v_gene: TRBV9
d_gene: TRBD1
j_gene: TRBJ1-1
CDR3nt: TGTGCCAGCAGCGCGAGTGGGGGACAGGGGTTCGCTGAAGCTTTCTTT
CDR3aa: CASSASGGQGFAEAFF

abundance: NA
v_gene: TRBV7-3
d_gene: TRBD1
j_gene: TRBJ2-5
CDR3nt: TGTGCCAGCAGTCGAGGGACAGAGGGGACCCAGTACTTC
CDR3aa: CASSRGTEGTQYF

abundance: NA
v_gene: TRBV6-1
d_gene: NA
j_gene: TRBJ2-1
CDR3nt: TGTGCCAGCAGGGTCCTCAGCAATGAGCAGTTCTTC
CDR3aa: CASRVLSNEQFF

abundance: few
v_gene: TRBV5-1
d_gene: NA
j_gene: TRBJ1-6
CDR3nt: TGCGCCAGCAGCCCTCAGGGATGGAATTCACCCCTCCACTTT
CDR3aa: CASSPQGWNSPLHF

abundance: NA
v_gene: TRBV7-3
d_gene: TRBD2
j_gene: TRBJ2-3
CDR3nt: TGTGCCAGCAGCTTAGGCGGGGGGGCCACAGATACGCAGTATTTT
CDR3aa: CASSLGGGATDTQYF

abundance: NA
v_gene: TRBV19
d_gene: NA
j_gene: TRBJ2-6
CDR3nt: TGTGCCAGTAGTCTCCCAGTTTCTGGGGCCAACGTCCTGACTTTC
CDR3aa: CASSLPVSGANVLTF

abundance: medium-sized
v_gene: TRBV7-7
d_gene: NA
j_gene: TRBJ2-3
CDR3nt: TGTGCTAGCAGCTCCGACAGCTACACAGATACGCAGTATTTT
CDR3aa: CASSSDSYTDTQYF

abundance: NA
v_gene: TRBV27
d_gene: TRBD2
j_gene: TRBJ2-5
CDR3nt: TGTGCCAGCAGTTTCCTGACCGGGACTAGCGGGGCCCAAGAGACCCAGTACTTC
CDR3aa: CASSFLTGTSGAQETQYF

abundance: NA
v_gene: TRBV18
d_gene: NA
j_gene: TRBJ1-1
CDR3nt: TGTGCCAGCTCACCTGGGGCAGGGGCTATGAACACTGAAGCTTTCTTT
CDR3aa: CASSPGAGAMNTEAFF

abundance: once
v_gene: TRBV25-1
d_gene: TRBD1
j_gene: TRBJ1-3
CDR3nt: TGTGCCAGCAGTAATAAGGGACAGGCAGAAAACACCATATATTTT
CDR3aa: CASSNKGQAENTIYF

abundance: NA
v_gene: TRBV2
d_gene: TRBD1
j_gene: TRBJ1-6
CDR3nt: TGTGCCAGCAGTTTGACAGGGGATAATTCACCCCTCCACTTT
CDR3aa: CASSLTGDNSPLHF

abundance: NA
v_gene: TRBV7-9
d_gene: NA
j_gene: TRBJ1-1
CDR3nt: TGTGCCAGCAGCTTGCCCGGTGAGGAAGCTTTCTTT
CDR3aa: CASSLPGEEAFF

abundance: NA
v_gene: TRBV6-5
d_gene: TRBD1
j_gene: TRBJ2-3
CDR3nt: TGTGCCAGCAGTTCACAGGGGGCTAGCACAGATACGCAGTATTTT
CDR3aa: CASSSQGASTDTQYF

abundance: NA
v_gene: TRBV27
d_gene: NA
j_gene: TRBJ2-7
CDR3nt: TGTGCCAGCAGCGCAGGGGATACCACCTACGAGCAGTACTTC
CDR3aa: CASSAGDTTYEQYF

abundance: NA
v_gene: TRBV6-6
d_gene: TRBD2
j_gene: TRBJ2-3
CDR3nt: TGTGCCAGCAGCCCGAGACTAGCGTCCACAGATACGCAGTATTTT
CDR3aa: CASSPRLASTDTQYF

abundance: NA
v_gene: TRBV5-1
d_gene: TRBD1
j_gene: TRBJ1-2
CDR3nt: TGCGCCAGCAGCTTGGGGACAGGCGAAGGGTATGGCTACACCTTC
CDR3aa: CASSLGTGEGYGYTF

abundance: NA
v_gene: TRBV18
d_gene: NA
j_gene: TRBJ1-6
CDR3nt: TGTGCCAGCTCACCACAGGGAGGAAAGAATTCACCCCTCCACTTT
CDR3aa: CASSPQGGKNSPLHF

abundance: NA
v_gene: TRBV19
d_gene: NA
j_gene: TRBJ1-5
CDR3nt: TGTGCCAGTAGTACGACACGGATTAGCAATCAGCCCCAGCATTTT
CDR3aa: CASSTTRISNQPQHF

abundance: NA
v_gene: TRBV4-3
d_gene: NA
j_gene: TRBJ2-2
CDR3nt: TGCGCCAGCAGCCAGGACAGCAACGCGAACACCGGGGAGCTGTTTTTT
CDR3aa: CASSQDSNANTGELFF

abundance: NA
v_gene: TRBV7-9
d_gene: NA
j_gene: TRBJ1-3
CDR3nt: TGTGCCAGCAGCTTAGTTGTTTCCAGTCCAGGAAACACCATATATTTT
CDR3aa: CASSLVVSSPGNTIYF

abundance: NA
v_gene: TRBV18
d_gene: TRBD1
j_gene: TRBJ2-7
CDR3nt: TGTGCCAGCTCACCCCTGGGACAGAAAGTCTACGAGCAGTACTTC
CDR3aa: CASSPLGQKVYEQYF